This T cell receptor (beta chain) stems from a study of T cells after yellow fever vaccination. About the study: Preparation of the low-cell-number fractions used SMART-Seq v4 Ultra Low Input.

This CDR3 region has 15 residues. Germline lookup yields CDR1 MGHRA and CDR2 YSYEKL. V lost 5 bases to trimming and J lost 7 bases; unmatched junction nucleotides: 13. TCRdb itself ran the 5' RACE reads through MiXCR, one entry per CDR3 protein. The sample yields approximately 300,000 distinct CDR3 sequences, over 8.5% seen once. Source: CD4+ T cells sorted from PBMCs, taken 45 days after the yellow fever booster vaccination. The chain combines TRBV4-1 with TRBJ2-5; 7 bases agree with TRBD2. The clonotype originates from a young man who received the YFV17D yellow fever vaccine. In nucleotides, the CDR3 is TGCGCCAGCAGCTCCCCCCAGCGGGGCATGGGGACCCAGTACTTC. Translation gives CASSSPQRGMGTQYF.